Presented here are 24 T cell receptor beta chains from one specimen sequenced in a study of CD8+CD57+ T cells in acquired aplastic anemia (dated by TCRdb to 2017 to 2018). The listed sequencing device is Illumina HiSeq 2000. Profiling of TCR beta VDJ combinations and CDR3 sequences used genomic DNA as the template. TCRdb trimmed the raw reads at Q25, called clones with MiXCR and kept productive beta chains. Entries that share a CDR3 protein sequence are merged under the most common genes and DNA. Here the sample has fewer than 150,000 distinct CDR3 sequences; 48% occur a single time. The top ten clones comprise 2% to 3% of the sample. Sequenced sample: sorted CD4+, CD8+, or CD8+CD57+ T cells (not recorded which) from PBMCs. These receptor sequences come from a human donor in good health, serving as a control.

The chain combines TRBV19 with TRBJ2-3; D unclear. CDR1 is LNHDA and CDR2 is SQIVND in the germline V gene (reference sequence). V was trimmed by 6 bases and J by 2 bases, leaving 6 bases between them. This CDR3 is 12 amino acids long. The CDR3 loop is CASSTSTDTQYF. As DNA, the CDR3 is TGTGCCAGTAGCACATCCACAGATACGCAGTATTTT.

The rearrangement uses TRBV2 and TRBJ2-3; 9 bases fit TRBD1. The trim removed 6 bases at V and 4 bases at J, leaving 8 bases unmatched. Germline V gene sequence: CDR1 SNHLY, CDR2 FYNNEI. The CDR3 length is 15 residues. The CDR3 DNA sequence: TGTGCCAGCAGGACGGGACAGGGAGCTGCAGATACGCAGTATTTT. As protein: CASRTGQGAADTQYF.

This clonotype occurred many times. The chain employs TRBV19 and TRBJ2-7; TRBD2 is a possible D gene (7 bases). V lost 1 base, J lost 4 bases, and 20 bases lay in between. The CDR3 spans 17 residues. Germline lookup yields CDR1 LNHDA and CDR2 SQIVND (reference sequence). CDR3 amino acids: CASSIGPGGPRDYEQYF. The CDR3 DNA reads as TGTGCCAGTAGTATAGGGCCGGGGGGCCCCAGGGATTACGAGCAGTACTTC.

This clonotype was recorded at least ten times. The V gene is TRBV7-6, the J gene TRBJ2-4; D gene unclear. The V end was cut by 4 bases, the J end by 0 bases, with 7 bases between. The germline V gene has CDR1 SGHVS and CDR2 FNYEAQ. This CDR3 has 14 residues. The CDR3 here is CASSSPEAKNIQYF. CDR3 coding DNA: TGTGCCAGCAGCTCGCCGGAAGCCAAAAACATTCAGTACTTC.

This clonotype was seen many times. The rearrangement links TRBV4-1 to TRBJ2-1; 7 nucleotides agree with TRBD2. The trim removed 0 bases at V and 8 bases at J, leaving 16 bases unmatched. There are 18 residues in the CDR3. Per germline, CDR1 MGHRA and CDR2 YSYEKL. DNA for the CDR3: TGCGCCAGCAGCCAAGATAGCGGGTCGGACTTATTAGACGATGAGCAGTTCTTC. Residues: CASSQDSGSDLLDDEQFF.

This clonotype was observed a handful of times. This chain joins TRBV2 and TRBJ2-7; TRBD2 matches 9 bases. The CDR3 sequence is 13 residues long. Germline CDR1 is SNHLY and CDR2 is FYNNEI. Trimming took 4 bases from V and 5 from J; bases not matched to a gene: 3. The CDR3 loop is CASSGLAVHEQYF. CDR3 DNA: TGTGCCAGCAGTGGACTAGCGGTCCACGAGCAGTACTTC.

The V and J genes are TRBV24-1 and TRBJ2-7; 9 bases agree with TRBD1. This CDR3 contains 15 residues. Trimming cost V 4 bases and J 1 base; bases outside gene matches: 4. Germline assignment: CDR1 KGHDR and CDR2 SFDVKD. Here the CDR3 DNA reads TGTGCCACCAGTGAGGGACAGGGCTCGTCCTACGAGCAGTACTTC. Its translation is CATSEGQGSSYEQYF.

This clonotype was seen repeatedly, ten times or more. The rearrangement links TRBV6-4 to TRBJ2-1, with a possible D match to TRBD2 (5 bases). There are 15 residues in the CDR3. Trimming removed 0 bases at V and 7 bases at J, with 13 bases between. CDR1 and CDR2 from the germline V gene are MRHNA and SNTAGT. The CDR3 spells CASSDSWGTGNEQFF. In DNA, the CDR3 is TGTGCCAGCAGTGACTCGTGGGGTACGGGAAATGAGCAGTTCTTC.

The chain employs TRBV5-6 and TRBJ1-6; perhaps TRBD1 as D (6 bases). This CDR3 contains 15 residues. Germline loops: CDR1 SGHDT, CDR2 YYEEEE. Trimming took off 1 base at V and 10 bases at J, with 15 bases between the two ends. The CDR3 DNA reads TGTGCCAGCAGCTTGTGGGGGCAGGGCGACTCACCCCTCCACTTT. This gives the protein CASSLWGQGDSPLHF.

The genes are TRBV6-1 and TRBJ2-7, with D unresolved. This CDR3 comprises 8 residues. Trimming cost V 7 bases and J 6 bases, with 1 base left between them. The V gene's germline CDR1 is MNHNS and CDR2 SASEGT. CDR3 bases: TGTGCCAGCACCGAGCAGTACTTC. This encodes CASTEQYF.

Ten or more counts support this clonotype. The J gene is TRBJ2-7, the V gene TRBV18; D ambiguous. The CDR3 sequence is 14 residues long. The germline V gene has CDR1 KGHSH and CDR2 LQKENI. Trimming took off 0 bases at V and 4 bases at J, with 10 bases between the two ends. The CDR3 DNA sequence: TGTGCCAGCTCACCACCTGGACCGTTATACGAGCAGTACTTC. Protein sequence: CASSPPGPLYEQYF.

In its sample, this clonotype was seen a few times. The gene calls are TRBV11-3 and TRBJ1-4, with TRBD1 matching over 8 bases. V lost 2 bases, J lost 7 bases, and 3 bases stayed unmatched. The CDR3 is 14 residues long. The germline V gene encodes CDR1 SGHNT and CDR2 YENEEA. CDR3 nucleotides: TGTGCCAGCAGCTTACAGGGGGCGCGTGAAAAACTGTTTTTT. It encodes CASSLQGAREKLFF.

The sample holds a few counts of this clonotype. CDR3 region: CASTTTGWSPLHF. The CDR3 DNA follows: TGTGCCAGCACCACGACGGGTTGGTCACCCCTCCACTTT. This sequence joins TRBV7-2 and TRBJ1-6; the D is unclear. Trimming took off 7 bases at V and 10 bases at J, with 14 bases between the two ends. The CDR3 is 13 residues long. Germline V gives CDR1 SGHTA, CDR2 FQGNSA.

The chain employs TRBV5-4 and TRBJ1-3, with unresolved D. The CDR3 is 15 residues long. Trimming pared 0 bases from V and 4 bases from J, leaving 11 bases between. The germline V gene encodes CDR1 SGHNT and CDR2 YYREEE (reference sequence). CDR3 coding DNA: TGTGCCAGCAGCTTGGACCGGGATCGGGGAAACACCATATATTTT. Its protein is CASSLDRDRGNTIYF.

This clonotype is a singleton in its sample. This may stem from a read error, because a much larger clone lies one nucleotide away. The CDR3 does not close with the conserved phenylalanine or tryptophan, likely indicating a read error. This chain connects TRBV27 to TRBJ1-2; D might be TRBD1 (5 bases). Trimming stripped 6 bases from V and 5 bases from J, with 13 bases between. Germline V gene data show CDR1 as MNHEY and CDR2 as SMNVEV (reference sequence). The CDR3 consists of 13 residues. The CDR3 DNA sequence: TGTGCCAGCAGGCTTAATGGGGGATATGGCTACACCTGC. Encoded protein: CASRLNGGYGYTC.

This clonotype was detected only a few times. This CDR3 reads CASKTGSVNEQFF. In DNA, the CDR3 is TGTGCCAGCAAGACAGGGTCTGTGAATGAGCAGTTCTTC. V gene TRBV6-1 combines with J gene TRBJ2-1; TRBD1 agrees at 7 bases. Germline-derived CDR1 and CDR2 are MNHNS and SASEGT. The ends lost 7 bases at V and 7 bases at J; junction bases unmatched: 7. The CDR3 has 13 amino acids.

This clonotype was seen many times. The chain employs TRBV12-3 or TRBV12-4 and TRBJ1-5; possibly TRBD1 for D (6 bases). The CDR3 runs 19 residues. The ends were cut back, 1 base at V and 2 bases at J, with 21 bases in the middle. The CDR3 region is CASSLGITGARVGNQPQHF. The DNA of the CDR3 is TGTGCCAGCAGTTTAGGAATTACGGGGGCTCGGGTCGGCAATCAGCCCCAGCATTTT.

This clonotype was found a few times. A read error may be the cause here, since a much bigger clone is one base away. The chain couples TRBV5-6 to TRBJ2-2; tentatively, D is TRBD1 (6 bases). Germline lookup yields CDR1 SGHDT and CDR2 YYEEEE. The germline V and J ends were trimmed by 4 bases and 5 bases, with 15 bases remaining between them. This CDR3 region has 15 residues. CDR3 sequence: CASSLRDRQTGELFF. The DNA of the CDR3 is TGTGCCAGCAGCCTCCGAGACAGGCAAACCGGGGAGCTGTTTTTT.

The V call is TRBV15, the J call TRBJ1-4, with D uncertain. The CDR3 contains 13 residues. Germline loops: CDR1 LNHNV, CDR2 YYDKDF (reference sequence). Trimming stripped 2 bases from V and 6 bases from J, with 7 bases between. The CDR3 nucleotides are TGTGCCACCAGCAGAACAGAAGATGAAAAACTGTTTTTT. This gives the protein CATSRTEDEKLFF.

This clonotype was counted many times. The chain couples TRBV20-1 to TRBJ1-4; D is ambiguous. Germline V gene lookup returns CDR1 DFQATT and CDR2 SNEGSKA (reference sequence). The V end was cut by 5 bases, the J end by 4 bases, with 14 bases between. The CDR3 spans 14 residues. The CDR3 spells CSAPEWSNNEKLFF. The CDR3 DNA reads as TGCAGTGCTCCCGAGTGGAGTAATAATGAAAAACTGTTTTTT.

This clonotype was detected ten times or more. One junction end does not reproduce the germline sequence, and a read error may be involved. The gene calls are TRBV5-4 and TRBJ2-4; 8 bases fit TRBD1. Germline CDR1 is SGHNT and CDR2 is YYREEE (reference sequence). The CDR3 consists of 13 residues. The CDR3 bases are TGTGCCAGCAGCTCACCAACGGGACAGGACTTATCCTTC. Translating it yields CASSSPTGQDLSF.

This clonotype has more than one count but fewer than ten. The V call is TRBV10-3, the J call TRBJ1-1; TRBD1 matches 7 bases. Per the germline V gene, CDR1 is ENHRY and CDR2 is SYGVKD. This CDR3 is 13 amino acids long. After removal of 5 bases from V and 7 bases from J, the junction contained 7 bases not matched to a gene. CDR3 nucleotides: TGTGCCATCAGTCGTACAGGGGTAGGTGAAGCTTTCTTT. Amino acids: CAISRTGVGEAFF.

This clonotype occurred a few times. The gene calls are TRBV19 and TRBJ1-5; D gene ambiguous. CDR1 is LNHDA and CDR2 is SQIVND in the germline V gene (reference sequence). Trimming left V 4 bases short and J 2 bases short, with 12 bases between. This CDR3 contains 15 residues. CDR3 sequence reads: CASSKDQMGNQPQHF. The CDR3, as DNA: TGTGCCAGTAGTAAGGACCAGATGGGCAATCAGCCCCAGCATTTT.

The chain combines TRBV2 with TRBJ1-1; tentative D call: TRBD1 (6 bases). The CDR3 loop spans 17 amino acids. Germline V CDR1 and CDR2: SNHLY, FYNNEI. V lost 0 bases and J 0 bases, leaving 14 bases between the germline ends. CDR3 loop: CASSEADGGGLNTEAFF. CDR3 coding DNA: TGTGCCAGCAGTGAAGCGGATGGAGGGGGGTTGAACACTGAAGCTTTCTTT.